The text below deals with one TCR beta chain. Its antigen is still unknown. The data were taken from a study of cytomegalovirus exposure and HLA in healthy donors. The study, taken as a whole, reports: There were reportedly fewer N-insertions in an Asian-associated ancestry cluster than the approximately 630-donor mean, in a later analysis. A link between a missense DCLRE1C variant and TCR beta V- and J-gene trimming emerged from a later analysis. Immune exposure information comprised only CMV serostatus. Judged likely to be a sequencing artifact was a cluster of highly shared sequence variants.

Use of 60 Vbeta and 13 Jbeta primers characterized the PCR. The repertoire was sequenced with immunoSEQ multiplex PCR; TCRdb's copy has only in-frame clones and lacks some. The data hold roughly 150,000 clones, with about 70% observed a single time. The CDR3 covers 14 residues. Per germline, CDR1 SGHRS and CDR2 YFSETQ. V lost 5 bases to trimming and J lost 2 bases, with 14 bases between them. This chain joins TRBV5-1 and TRBJ2-7, with D possibly being TRBD1 (6 bases). Sequenced material: PBMCs. The sequence was obtained from a woman aged 40 to 55 in good health and CMV-seronegative. The CDR3 bases are TGCGCCAGCAGGCGAGGGACATCAGCCTACGAGCAGTACTTC. Translated, it gives CASRRGTSAYEQYF. The variable domain in full, completed from reference TRBV5-1 and TRBJ2-7, reads KAGVTQTPRYLIKTRGQQVTLSCSPISGHRSVSWYQQTPGQGLQFLFEYFSETQRNKGNFPGRFSGRQFSNSRSEMNVSTLELGDSALYLCASRRGTSAYEQYFGPGTRLTVT.